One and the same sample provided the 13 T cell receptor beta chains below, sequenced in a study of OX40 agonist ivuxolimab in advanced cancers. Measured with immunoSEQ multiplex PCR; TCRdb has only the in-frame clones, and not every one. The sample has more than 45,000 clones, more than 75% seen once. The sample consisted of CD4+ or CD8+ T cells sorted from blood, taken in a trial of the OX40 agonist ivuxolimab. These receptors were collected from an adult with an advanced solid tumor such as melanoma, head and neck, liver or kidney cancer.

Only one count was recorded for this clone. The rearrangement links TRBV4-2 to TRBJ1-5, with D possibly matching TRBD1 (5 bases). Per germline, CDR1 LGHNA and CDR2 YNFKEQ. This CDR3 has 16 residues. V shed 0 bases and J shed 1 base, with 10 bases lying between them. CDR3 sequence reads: CASSQEEGVSNQPQHF. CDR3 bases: TGTGCCAGCAGCCAAGAAGAAGGGGTAAGCAATCAGCCCCAGCATTTT.

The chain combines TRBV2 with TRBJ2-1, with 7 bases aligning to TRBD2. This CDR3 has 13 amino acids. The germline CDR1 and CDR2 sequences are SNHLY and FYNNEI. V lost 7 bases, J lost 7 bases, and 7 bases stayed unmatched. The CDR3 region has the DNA TGTGCCAGCATGTTAGTAGCGGGTAATGAGCAGTTCTTC. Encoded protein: CASMLVAGNEQFF.

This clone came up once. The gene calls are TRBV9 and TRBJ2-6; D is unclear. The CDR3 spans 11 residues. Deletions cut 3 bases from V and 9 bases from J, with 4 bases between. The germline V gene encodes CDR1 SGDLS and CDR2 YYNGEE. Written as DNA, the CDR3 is TGTGCCAGCAGCGCCGGCAACGTCCTGACTTTC. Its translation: CASSAGNVLTF.

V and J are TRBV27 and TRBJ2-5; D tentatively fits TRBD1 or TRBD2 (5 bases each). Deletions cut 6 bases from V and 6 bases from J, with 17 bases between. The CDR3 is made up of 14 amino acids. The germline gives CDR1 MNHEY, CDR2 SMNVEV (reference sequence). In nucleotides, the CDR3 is TGTGCCAGCAGCAATGCCCAGGGAGATAAGACCCAGTACTTC. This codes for CASSNAQGDKTQYF.

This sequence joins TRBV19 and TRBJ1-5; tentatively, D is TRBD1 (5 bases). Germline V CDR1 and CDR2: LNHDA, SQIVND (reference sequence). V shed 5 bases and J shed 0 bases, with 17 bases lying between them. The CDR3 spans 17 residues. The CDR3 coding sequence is TGTGCCAGTAGTTTCTCCGTCGGGGCCAATAGCAATCAGCCCCAGCATTTT. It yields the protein CASSFSVGANSNQPQHF.

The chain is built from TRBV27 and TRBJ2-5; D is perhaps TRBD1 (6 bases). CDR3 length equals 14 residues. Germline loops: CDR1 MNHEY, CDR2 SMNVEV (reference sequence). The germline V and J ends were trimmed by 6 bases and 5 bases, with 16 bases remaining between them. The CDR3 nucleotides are TGTGCCAGCAGCCGATCACAGGGTAGCGAGACCCAGTACTTC. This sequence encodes CASSRSQGSETQYF.

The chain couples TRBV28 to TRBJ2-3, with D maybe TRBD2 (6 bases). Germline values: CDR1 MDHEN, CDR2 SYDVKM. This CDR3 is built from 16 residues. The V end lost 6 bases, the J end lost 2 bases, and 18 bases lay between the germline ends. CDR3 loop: CASSSPGLSNTDTQYF. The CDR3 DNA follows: TGTGCCAGCAGCTCCCCGGGACTTTCTAACACAGATACGCAGTATTTT.

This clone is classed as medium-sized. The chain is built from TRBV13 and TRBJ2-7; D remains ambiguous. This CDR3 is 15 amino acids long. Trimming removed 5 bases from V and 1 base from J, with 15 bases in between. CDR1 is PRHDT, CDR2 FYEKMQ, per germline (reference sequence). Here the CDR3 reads CASSQTDILSYEQYF. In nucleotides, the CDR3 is TGTGCCAGCAGCCAAACCGACATTTTGTCCTACGAGCAGTACTTC.

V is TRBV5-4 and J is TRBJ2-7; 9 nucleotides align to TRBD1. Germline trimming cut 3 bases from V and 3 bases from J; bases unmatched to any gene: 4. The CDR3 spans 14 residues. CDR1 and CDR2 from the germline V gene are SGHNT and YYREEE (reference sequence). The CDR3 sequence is CASSSGTGIYEQYF. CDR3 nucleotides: TGTGCCAGCAGCTCCGGGACAGGGATCTACGAGCAGTACTTC.

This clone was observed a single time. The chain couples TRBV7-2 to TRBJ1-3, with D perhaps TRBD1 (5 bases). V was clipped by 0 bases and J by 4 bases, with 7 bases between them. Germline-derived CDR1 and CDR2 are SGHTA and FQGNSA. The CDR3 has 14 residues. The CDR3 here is CASSLAGVGNTIYF. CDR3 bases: TGTGCCAGCAGCTTAGCAGGGGTGGGAAACACCATATATTTT.

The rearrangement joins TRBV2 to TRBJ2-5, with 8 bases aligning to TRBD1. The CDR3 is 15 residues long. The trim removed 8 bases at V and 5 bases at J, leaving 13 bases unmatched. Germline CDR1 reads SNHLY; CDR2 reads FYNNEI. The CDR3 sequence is CASWSPDRASETQYF. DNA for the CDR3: TGTGCCAGCTGGTCCCCGGACAGGGCGTCGGAGACCCAGTACTTC.

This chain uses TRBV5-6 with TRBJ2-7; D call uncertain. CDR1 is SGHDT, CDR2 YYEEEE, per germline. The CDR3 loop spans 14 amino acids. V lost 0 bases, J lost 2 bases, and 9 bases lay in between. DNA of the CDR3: TGTGCCAGCAGCTTGGGCCAGATGGCCTACGAGCAGTACTTC. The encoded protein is CASSLGQMAYEQYF.

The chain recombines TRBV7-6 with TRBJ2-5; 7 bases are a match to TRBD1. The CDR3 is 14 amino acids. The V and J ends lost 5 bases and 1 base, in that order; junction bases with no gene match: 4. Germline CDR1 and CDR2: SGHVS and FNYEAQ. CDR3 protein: CASSHRGSQETQYF. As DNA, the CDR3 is TGTGCCAGCAGCCACAGGGGATCCCAAGAGACCCAGTACTTC.